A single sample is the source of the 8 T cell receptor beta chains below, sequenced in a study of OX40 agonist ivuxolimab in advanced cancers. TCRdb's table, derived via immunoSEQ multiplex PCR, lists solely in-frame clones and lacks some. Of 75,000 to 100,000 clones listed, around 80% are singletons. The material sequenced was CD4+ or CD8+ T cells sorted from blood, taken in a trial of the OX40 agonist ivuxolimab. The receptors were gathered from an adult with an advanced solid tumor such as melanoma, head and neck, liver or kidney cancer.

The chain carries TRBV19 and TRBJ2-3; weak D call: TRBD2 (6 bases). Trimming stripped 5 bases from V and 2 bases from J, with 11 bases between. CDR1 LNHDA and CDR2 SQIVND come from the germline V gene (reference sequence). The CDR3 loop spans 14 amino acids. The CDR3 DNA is TGTGCCAGTAGTCAGACTAGGTACACAGATACGCAGTATTTT. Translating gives CASSQTRYTDTQYF.

The CDR3 sequence: CASRAGEQETQYF. The CDR3 nucleotides are TGCGCCAGCAGGGCGGGAGAGCAAGAGACCCAGTACTTC. The chain joins TRBV5-1 to TRBJ2-5; 7 bases are shared with TRBD2. The CDR3 covers 13 residues. V was pared by 5 bases and J by 2 bases, with 3 bases of the junction left unmatched. Germline V gene sequence: CDR1 SGHRS, CDR2 YFSETQ.

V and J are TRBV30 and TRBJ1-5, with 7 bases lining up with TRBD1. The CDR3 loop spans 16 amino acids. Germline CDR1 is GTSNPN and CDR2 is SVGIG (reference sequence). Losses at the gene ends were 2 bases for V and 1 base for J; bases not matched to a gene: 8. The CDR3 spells CAWSSGQGVSNQPQHF. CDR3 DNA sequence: TGTGCCTGGAGTTCGGGGCAGGGGGTAAGCAATCAGCCCCAGCATTTT.

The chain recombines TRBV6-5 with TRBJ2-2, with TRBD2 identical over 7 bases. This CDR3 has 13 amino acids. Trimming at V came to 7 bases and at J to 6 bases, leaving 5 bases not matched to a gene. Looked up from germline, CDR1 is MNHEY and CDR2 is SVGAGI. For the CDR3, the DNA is TGTGCCAGCACCGCGGGGGTACCCGGGGAGCTGTTTTTT. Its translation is CASTAGVPGELFF.

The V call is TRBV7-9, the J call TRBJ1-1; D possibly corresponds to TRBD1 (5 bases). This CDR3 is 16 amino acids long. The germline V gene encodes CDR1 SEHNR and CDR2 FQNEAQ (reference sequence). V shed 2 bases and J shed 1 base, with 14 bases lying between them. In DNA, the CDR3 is TGTGCCAGCAGCTTATTCCGAGGGGCGTCGAACACTGAAGCTTTCTTT. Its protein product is CASSLFRGASNTEAFF. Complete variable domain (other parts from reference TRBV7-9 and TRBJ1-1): DTGVSQNPRHKITKRGQNVTFRCDPISEHNRLYWYRQTLGQGPEFLTYFQNEAQLEKSRLLSDRFSAERPKGSFSTLEIQRTEQGDSAMYLCASSLFRGASNTEAFFGQGTRLTVV.

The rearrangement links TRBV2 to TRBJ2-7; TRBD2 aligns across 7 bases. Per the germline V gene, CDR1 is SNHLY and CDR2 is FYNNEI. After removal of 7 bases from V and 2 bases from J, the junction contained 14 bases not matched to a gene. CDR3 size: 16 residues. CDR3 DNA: TGTGCCAGCACCGCGCCTTGGGAGGGACCCCCCTACGAGCAGTACTTC. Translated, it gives CASTAPWEGPPYEQYF.

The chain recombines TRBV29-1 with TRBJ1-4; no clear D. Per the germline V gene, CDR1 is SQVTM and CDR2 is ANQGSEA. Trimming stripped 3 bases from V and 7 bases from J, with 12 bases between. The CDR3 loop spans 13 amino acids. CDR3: CSVDAQEGEKLFF. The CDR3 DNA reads TGCAGCGTTGATGCCCAGGAGGGTGAAAAACTGTTTTTT. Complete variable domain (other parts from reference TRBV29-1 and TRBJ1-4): SAVISQKPSRDICQRGTSLTIQCQVDSQVTMMFWYRQQPGQSLTLIATANQGSEATYESGFVIDKFPISRPNLTFSTLTVSNMSPEDSSIYLCSVDAQEGEKLFFGSGTQLSVL.

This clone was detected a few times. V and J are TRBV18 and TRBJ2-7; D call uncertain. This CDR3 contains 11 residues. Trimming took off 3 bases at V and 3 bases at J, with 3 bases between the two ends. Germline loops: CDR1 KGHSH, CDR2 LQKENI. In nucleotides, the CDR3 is TGTGCCAGCTCACCCGACTACGAGCAGTACTTC. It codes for CASSPDYEQYF.